Described below is a single T cell receptor beta chain sequence and its context. As yet, its antigen is unknown. TCRalpha and TCRbeta libraries used 5'RACE with constant-segment primers and UMIs. TCRdb fed the 5' RACE reads into MiXCR, producing one record per CDR3 protein. The sample carries about 300,000 distinct CDR3 sequences, roughly 19% recorded once. This record comes from a study of T-cell memory formation after mild COVID-19. Turning to the study itself: Clustering of TCRs was largely donor specific. Findings of the study overall: The main location of contracting CD4+ clones was CM and EM, and that of contracting CD8+ clones was EMRA. Proof of SARS-CoV-2 specificity was absent for the second-wave clones that crested on day 37.

The germline V gene encodes CDR1 SNHLY and CDR2 FYNNEI. Trimming left V 2 bases short and J 8 bases short, with 15 bases between. The CDR3 consists of 14 residues. This clonotype was sampled from a man younger than 35 who had mild COVID-19 (a few samples of this study predate the infection). Cell type and time point are not known. Sequenced: PBMCs or a T cell subset sorted from them (not recorded which). V is TRBV2 and J is TRBJ1-1; the D gene is possibly TRBD1 (5 bases). The CDR3 is CASSETSQAREAFF. CDR3 bases: TGTGCCAGCAGTGAAACTTCACAGGCCCGGGAAGCTTTCTTT.